This T cell receptor beta chain emerged from a study of T cell changes during pregnancy in multiple sclerosis. The CDR3 has 16 residues. Germline V gene lookup returns CDR1 SGHRS and CDR2 YFSETQ. The V and J ends lost 4 bases and 1 base, in that order; junction bases with no gene match: 10. Some clones are missing from TCRdb's copy, which holds only in-frame ones; the method was immunoSEQ multiplex PCR. This sample yields 20,000 to 25,000 clones, of which about 93% are seen a single time; over 6% belongs to the top ten. The sequences come from CD8+ T cells from peripheral blood mononuclear cells, collected in the third trimester of pregnancy. The sequence was collected from a female donor with multiple sclerosis, enrolled in a pregnancy study. V is TRBV5-1 and J is TRBJ2-7; 8 nucleotides align to TRBD2. CDR3 protein: CASSPSPGLGSYEQYF. CDR3 bases: TGCGCCAGCAGCCCGAGTCCGGGACTAGGGTCCTACGAGCAGTACTTC.